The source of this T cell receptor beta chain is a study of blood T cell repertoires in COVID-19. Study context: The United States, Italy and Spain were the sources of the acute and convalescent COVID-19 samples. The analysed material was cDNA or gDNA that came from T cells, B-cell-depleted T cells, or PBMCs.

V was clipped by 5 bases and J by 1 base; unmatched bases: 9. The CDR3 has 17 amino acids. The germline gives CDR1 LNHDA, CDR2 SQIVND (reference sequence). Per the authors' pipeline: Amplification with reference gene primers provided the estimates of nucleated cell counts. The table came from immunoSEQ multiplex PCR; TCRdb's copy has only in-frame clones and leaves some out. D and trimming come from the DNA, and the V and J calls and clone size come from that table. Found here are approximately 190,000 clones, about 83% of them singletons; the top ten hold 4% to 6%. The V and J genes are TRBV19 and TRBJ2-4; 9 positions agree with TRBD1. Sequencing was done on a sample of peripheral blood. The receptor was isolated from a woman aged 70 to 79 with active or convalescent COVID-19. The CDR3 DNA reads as TGTGCCAGTAGTTCCAGGACAGGGGTGAGGGCCAAAAACATTCAGTACTTC. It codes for CASSSRTGVRAKNIQYF.